The present TCR beta chain was sequenced within a study of post-analysis software for immune sequencing data. General observations from the study: With TRBV5-6, TRBV5-1 and TRBV20-1 included, 5 or 6 TRBV segments were more frequent in patients than in controls. Pronounced co-clustering by F measure was evident among identically batched samples.

TCR beta cDNA libraries included unique molecular identifiers. From around 0.96 to 9.9 million T cells, roughly 0.5 million cDNA molecules were obtained. TCRdb recomputed calls from the PCR reads with MiXCR, one row per CDR3 protein. The profile shows 750,000 to 950,000 distinct CDR3 sequences, about 43% of them singletons. About this clonotype itself: Its antigen is still unknown.

This CDR3 region has 16 residues. The germline V gene has CDR1 DFQATT and CDR2 SNEGSKA (reference sequence). V was pared by 6 bases and J by 2 bases, with 8 bases of the junction left unmatched. The receptor was derived from a girl aged 10 to 17 with multiple sclerosis. V gene TRBV20-1 combines with J gene TRBJ2-7, with 15 bases aligning to TRBD2. Sequenced sample: blood. Written as DNA, the CDR3 is TGCAGTGCCGCCGGGACTAGCGGGAGGATGACCTACGAGCAGTACTTC. As protein: CSAAGTSGRMTYEQYF.